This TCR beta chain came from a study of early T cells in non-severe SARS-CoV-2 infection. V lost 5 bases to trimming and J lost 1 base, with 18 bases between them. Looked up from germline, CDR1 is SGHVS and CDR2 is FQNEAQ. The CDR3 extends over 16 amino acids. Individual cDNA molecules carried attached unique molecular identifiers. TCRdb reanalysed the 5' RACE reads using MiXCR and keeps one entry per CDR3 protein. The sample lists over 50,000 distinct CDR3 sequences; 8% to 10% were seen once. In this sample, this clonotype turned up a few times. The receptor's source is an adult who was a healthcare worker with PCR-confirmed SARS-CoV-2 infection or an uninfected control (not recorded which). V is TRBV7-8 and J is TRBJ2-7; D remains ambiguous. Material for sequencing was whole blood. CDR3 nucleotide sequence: TGTGCCAGCAGCCCCCCCCTTCTGGCGAGGTCCTACGAGCAGTACGTC. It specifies CASSPPLLARSYEQYV.